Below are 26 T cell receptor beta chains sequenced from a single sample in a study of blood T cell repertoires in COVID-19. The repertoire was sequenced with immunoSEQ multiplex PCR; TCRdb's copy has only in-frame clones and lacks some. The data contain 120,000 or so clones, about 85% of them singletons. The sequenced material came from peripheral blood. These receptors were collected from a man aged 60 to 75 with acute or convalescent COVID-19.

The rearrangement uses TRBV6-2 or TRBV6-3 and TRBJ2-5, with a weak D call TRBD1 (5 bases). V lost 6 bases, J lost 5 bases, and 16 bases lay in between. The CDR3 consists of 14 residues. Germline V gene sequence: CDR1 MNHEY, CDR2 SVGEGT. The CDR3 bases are TGTGCCAGCAGCCGGTCAGGGAAAGGGGAGACCCAGTACTTC. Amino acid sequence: CASSRSGKGETQYF.

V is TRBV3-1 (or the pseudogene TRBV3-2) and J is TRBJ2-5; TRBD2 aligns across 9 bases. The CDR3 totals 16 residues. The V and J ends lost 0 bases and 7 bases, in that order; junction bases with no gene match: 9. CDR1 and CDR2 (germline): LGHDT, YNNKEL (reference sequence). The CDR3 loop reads CASSQDLAGVGWTQYF. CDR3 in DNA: TGTGCCAGCAGCCAAGATTTAGCGGGAGTTGGGTGGACCCAGTACTTC.

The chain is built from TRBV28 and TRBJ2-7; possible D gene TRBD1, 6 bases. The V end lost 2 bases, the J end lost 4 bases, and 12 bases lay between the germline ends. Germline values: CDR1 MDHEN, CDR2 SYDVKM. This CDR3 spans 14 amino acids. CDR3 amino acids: CASSLATGGYEQYF. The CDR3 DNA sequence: TGTGCCAGCAGTTTAGCGACAGGAGGTTACGAGCAGTACTTC.

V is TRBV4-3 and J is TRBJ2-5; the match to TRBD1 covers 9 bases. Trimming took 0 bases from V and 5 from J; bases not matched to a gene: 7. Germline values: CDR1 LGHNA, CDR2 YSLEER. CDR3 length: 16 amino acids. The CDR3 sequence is CASSQESTGGEETQYF. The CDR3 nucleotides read TGCGCCAGCAGCCAAGAAAGCACAGGGGGCGAGGAGACCCAGTACTTC.

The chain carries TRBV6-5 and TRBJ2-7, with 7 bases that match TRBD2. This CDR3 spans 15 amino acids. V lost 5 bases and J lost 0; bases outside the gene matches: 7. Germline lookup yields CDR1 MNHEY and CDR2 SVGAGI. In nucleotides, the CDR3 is TGTGCCAGCAGTCACTTAGCGGGCTCCTCCTACGAGCAGTACTTC. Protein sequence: CASSHLAGSSYEQYF.

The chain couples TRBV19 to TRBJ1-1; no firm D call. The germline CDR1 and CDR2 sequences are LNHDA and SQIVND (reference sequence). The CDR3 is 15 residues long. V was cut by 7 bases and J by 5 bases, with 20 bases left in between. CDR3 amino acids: CASTTAETRRTEAFF. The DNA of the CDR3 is TGTGCCAGTACTACCGCGGAGACGAGGCGTACTGAAGCTTTCTTT. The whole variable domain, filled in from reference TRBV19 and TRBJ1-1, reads DGGITQSPKYLFRKEGQNVTLSCEQNLNHDAMYWYRQDPGQGLRLIYYSQIVNDFQKGDIAEGYSVSREKKESFPLTVTSAQKNPTAFYLCASTTAETRRTEAFFGQGTRLTVV.

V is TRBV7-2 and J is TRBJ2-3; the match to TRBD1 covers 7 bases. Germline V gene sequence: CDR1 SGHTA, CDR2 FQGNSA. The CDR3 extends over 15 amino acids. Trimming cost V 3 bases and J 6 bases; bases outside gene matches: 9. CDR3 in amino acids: CASSLGEQGPDTQYF. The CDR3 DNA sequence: TGTGCCAGCAGCTTGGGGGAACAGGGGCCGGATACGCAGTATTTT.

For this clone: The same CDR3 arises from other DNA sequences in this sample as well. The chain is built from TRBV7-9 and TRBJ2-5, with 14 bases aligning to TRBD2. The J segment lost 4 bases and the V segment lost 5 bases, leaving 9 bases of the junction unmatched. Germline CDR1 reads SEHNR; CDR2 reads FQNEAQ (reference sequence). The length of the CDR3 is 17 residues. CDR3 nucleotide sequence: TGTGCCAGCAGCCCTCGACTAGCGGGAGGGCCTGGAGAGACCCAGTACTTC. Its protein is CASSPRLAGGPGETQYF.

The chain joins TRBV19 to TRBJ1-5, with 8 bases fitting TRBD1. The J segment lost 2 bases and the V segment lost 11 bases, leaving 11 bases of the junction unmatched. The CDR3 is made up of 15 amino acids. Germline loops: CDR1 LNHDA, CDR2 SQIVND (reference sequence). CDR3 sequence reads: CASKGTTGGNQPQHF. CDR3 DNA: TGTGCCTCAAAAGGGACGACAGGGGGCAATCAGCCCCAGCATTTT.

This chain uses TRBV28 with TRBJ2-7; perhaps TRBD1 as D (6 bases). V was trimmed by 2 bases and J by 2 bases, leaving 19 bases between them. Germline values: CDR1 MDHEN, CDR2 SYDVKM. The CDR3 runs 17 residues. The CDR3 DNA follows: TGTGCCAGCAGTTTAACCGTCAGGGGCTACACCCCCTACGAGCAGTACTTC. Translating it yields CASSLTVRGYTPYEQYF.

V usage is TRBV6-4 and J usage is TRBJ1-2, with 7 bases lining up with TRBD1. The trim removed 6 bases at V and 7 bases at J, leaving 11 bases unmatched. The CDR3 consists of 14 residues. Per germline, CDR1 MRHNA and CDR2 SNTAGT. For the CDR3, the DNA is TGTGCCAGCAGCCCCCAGACAGGGCTTAGTGGCTACACCTTC. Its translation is CASSPQTGLSGYTF.

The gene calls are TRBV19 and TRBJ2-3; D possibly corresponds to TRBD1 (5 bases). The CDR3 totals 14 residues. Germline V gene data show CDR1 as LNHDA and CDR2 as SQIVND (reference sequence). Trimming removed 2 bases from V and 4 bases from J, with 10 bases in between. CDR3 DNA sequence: TGTGCCAGTAGTATAAAATACAGGTCAGATACGCAGTATTTT. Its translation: CASSIKYRSDTQYF.

The CDR3 DNA sequence: TGTGCCAGCAGTAGCTGGGACAGCCAAGAGACCCAGTACTTC. Amino acid sequence: CASSSWDSQETQYF. The chain combines TRBV6-6 with TRBJ2-5; 7 positions match TRBD1. The CDR3 contains 14 residues. The germline V gene has CDR1 MNHNY and CDR2 SVGAGI (reference sequence). The ends lost 5 bases at V and 1 base at J; junction bases unmatched: 4.

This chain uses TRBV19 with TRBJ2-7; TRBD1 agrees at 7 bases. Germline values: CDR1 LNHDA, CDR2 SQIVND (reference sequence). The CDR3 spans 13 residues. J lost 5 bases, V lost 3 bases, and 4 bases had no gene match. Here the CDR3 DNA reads TGTGCCAGTAGTATGCAGAGGGGGCACGAGCAGTACTTC. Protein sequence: CASSMQRGHEQYF. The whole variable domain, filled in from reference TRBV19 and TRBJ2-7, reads DGGITQSPKYLFRKEGQNVTLSCEQNLNHDAMYWYRQDPGQGLRLIYYSQIVNDFQKGDIAEGYSVSREKKESFPLTVTSAQKNPTAFYLCASSMQRGHEQYFGPGTRLTVT.

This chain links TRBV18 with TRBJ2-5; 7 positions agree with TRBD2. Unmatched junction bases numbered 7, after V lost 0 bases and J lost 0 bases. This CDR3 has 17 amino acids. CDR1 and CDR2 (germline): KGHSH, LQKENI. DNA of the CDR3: TGTGCCAGCTCACCACCGACGGGAGGAGGGTACCAAGAGACCCAGTACTTC. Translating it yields CASSPPTGGGYQETQYF.

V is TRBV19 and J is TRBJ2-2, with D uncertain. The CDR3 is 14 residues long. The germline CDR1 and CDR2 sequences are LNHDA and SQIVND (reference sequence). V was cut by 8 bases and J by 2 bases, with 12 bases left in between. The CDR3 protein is CASLQTLNTGELFF. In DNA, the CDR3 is TGTGCCAGTCTCCAGACTCTCAACACCGGGGAGCTGTTTTTT.

CDR3 loop: CASRLGGARYEQYF. CDR3 sequence (DNA): TGTGCCAGCAGGCTCGGGGGGGCCCGCTACGAGCAGTACTTC. The chain recombines TRBV6-6 with TRBJ2-7; 8 positions match TRBD2. The V gene's germline CDR1 is MNHNY and CDR2 SVGAGI (reference sequence). CDR3 size: 14 residues. Trimming took 6 bases from V and 3 from J; bases not matched to a gene: 7.

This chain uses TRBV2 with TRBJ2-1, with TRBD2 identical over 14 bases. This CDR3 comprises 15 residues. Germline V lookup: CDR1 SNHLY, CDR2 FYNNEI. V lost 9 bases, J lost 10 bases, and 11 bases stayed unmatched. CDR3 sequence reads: CASGWGTSGRREQFF. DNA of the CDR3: TGTGCCAGTGGATGGGGGACTAGCGGGAGACGAGAGCAGTTCTTC.

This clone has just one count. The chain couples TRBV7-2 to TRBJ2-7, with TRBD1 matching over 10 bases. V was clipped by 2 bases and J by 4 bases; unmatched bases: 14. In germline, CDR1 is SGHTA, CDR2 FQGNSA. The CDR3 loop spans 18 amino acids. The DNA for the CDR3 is TGTGCCAGCAGCTTACCCCGGCTCCCGACAGGGGGCTTGTACGAGCAGTACTTC. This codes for CASSLPRLPTGGLYEQYF.

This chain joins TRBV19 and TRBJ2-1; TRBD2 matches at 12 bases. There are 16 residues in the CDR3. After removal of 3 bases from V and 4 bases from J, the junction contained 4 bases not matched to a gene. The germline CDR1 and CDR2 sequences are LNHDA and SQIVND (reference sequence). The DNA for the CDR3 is TGTGCCAGTAGTATGCTAGCGGGAGGGTTGTACAATGAGCAGTTCTTC. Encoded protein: CASSMLAGGLYNEQFF.

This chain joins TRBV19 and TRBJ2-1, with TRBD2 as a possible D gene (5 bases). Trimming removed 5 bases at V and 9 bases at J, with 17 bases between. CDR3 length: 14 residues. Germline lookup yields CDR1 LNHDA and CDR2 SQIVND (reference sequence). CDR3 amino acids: CASSLPSLAPEQFF. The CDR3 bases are TGTGCCAGTAGTCTCCCCTCCCTAGCACCTGAGCAGTTCTTC.

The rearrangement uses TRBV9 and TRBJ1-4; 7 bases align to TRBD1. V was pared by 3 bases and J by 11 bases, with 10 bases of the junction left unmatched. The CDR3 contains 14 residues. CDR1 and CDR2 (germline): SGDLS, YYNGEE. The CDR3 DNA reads TGTGCCAGCAGCGCCCTTGACAGGGTGGGGAAACTGTTTTTT. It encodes CASSALDRVGKLFF.

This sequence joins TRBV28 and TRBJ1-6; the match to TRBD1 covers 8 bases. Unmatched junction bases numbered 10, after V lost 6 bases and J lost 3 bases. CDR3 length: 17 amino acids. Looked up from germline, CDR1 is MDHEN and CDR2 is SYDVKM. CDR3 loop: CASRYAPGQVYNSPLHF. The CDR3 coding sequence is TGTGCCAGCAGATATGCCCCGGGACAGGTCTATAATTCACCCCTCCACTTT. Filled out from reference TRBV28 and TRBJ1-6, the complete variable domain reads DVKVTQSSRYLVKRTGEKVFLECVQDMDHENMFWYRQDPGLGLRLIYFSYDVKMKEKGDIPEGYSVSREKKERFSLILESASTNQTSMYLCASRYAPGQVYNSPLHFGNGTRLTVT.

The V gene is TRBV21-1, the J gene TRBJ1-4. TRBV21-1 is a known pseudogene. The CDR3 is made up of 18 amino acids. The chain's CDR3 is CASSKERRAIFPNEKLFF. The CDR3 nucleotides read TGTGCCAGCAGCAAAGAGAGGAGGGCAATTTTTCCTAATGAAAAACTGTTTTTT.

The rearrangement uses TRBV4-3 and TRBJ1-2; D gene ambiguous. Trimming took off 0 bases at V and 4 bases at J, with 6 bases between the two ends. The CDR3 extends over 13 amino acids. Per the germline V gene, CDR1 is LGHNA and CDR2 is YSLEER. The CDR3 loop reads CASSQDSGYGYTF. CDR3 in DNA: TGCGCCAGCAGCCAAGATTCGGGCTATGGCTACACCTTC.

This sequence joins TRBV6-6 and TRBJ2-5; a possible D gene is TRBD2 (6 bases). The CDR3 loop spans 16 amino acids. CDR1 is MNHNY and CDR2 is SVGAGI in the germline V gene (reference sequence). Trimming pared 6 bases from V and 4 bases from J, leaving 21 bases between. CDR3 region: CASSPGLTHVGETQYF. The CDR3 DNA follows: TGTGCCAGCAGCCCGGGACTGACCCATGTTGGAGAGACCCAGTACTTC.